This T cell receptor (beta chain) was sequenced during a study of T-cell reconstitution after alpha-beta-depleted transplantation in children. CDR3 length equals 14 residues. The germline V gene has CDR1 MNHNS and CDR2 SASEGT. Deletions cut 5 bases from V and 8 bases from J, with 16 bases between. Unique molecular identifiers were built into the TCRbeta library. TCRdb re-called the PCR reads through MiXCR, storing one row per CDR3 protein. The top ten hold about 5% of the sample, which has 400,000 to 500,000 distinct CDR3 sequences, around 9.9% seen once. J is TRBJ2-1 and V is TRBV6-1, with TRBD1 as a possible D gene (6 bases). The sequence derives from a human donor who donated a stem cell graft to a child with acute myeloid leukemia. The sequencing used PBMCs from the stem cell graft donor, collected from the stem cell graft. The CDR3 nucleotides are TGTGCCAGCAGTCGCAGGGGCTCCGGGGATGAGCAGTTCTTC. Translation gives CASSRRGSGDEQFF.